The 32 T cell receptor beta chains in this list originate from one sample, sequenced in a study of breast tumors, draining lymph nodes, adjacent tissues. TCRdb reprocessed the multiplex PCR reads with MiXCR, giving one entry per CDR3 protein. This sample has 200,000 or so distinct CDR3 sequences; 30% to 40% occur once, and the top ten carry about 4.5%. Samples came from axillary lymph nodes draining the breast cancer. The sample consisted of axillary lymph node tissue. These receptors came from a female donor with breast cancer. Some clones in this sample may be carry-over from other donors' samples.

This clonotype was picked up one time. The chain is built from TRBV18 and TRBJ2-2; 7 bases map to TRBD2. CDR1 and CDR2 from the germline V gene are KGHSH and LQKENI. V was clipped by 2 bases and J by 0 bases; unmatched bases: 6. The CDR3 covers 17 residues. The CDR3 loop is CASSPSLAAPNTGELFF. For the CDR3, the DNA is TGTGCCAGCTCACCATCGCTAGCGGCCCCGAACACCGGGGAGCTGTTTTTT.

A word on this clonotype: Sequence at one end of the junction differs from germline and may be a read error. The chain joins TRBV2 to TRBJ2-7; weak D call: TRBD2 (6 bases). Germline V gene data show CDR1 as SNHLY and CDR2 as FYNNEI. The CDR3 sequence is 12 residues long. The CDR3 sequence is CASSYSPGERHF. CDR3 DNA: TGTGCCAGCAGCTATTCCCCGGGGGAGCGGCACTTC.

Remarks on this clonotype: The conserved final phenylalanine or tryptophan is absent from the CDR3, which likely points to a read error. The V gene is TRBV5-1, the J gene TRBJ2-3; 13 bases align to TRBD2. Per the germline V gene, CDR1 is SGHRS and CDR2 is YFSETQ. The CDR3 extends over 20 amino acids. The ends lost 4 bases at V and 0 bases at J; junction bases unmatched: 14. For the CDR3, the DNA is TGCGCCAGCAGCCAACCCCGACTAGCGGGGGGCAGAACTAGCACAGATACGCAGTATCTT. This translates into CASSQPRLAGGRTSTDTQYL.

This clonotype has a handful of counts. At one of its ends the junction is not consistent with the germline gene, which may arise from a read error. The J gene is TRBJ2-5, the V gene TRBV7-2; D is possibly TRBD2 (6 bases). Germline CDR1 reads SGHTA; CDR2 reads FQGNSA. The CDR3 extends over 15 amino acids. The CDR3 sequence: CASSLGGERGMAQHF. The DNA for the CDR3 is TGTGCCAGCAGCTTAGGAGGGGAGCGCGGGATGGCCCAGCACTTC.

A remark on this clonotype: The conserved closing phenylalanine or tryptophan is absent in this CDR3, likely reflecting a read error. The chain joins TRBV6-5 to TRBJ2-7, with TRBD2 matching 11 bases. V trimming: 5 bases; J trimming: 0 bases; junction bases outside the gene matches: 6. The germline gives CDR1 MNHEY, CDR2 SVGAGI. The CDR3 consists of 16 residues. The CDR3 nucleotides are TGTGCCAGCAGTCTAAGACTAGCGGGGCCCTCCTACGAGCAGTACTCC. It specifies CASSLRLAGPSYEQYS.

This sequence joins TRBV19 and TRBJ2-6, with TRBD1 as a possible D gene (5 bases). The CDR3 spans 14 residues. Trimming shortened V by 1 base and J by 4 bases, and 5 bases separated the two germline ends. Germline V gene data show CDR1 as LNHDA and CDR2 as SQIVND (reference sequence). CDR3 DNA: TGTGCCAGTAGTATAGGGGGCGGGGCCAACGTCCTGACTTTC. Translating gives CASSIGGGANVLTF. The full variable domain, its missing parts supplied by reference TRBV19 and TRBJ2-6, is DGGITQSPKYLFRKEGQNVTLSCEQNLNHDAMYWYRQDPGQGLRLIYYSQIVNDFQKGDIAEGYSVSREKKESFPLTVTSAQKNPTAFYLCASSIGGGANVLTFGAGSRLTVL.

This clonotype was counted only a few times. Since a much larger clone is just one base distant, this may be a read error. This chain uses TRBV11-3 with TRBJ2-1; TRBD1 aligns across 7 bases. The CDR3 runs 13 residues. Germline CDR1 is SGHNT and CDR2 is YENEEA. V trimming: 5 bases; J trimming: 9 bases; junction bases outside the gene matches: 7. CDR3 DNA sequence: TGTGCCAGCAGCCCTGACAGGGCCCCTGAGCAGTTCTTC. Its translation is CASSPDRAPEQFF.

In this sample, this clonotype turned up many times. CDR3 DNA: TGTGCCAGTAGTATCACCGGGAACAATGAGCAGTTCTTC. Translation gives CASSITGNNEQFF. V gene TRBV19 combines with J gene TRBJ2-1, with D possibly TRBD2 on 5 matching bases. This CDR3 is built from 13 residues. In germline, CDR1 is LNHDA, CDR2 SQIVND (reference sequence). Trimming cost V 3 bases and J 5 bases, with 8 bases left between them.

This clonotype was counted many times. The V and J genes are TRBV6-6 and TRBJ1-2; a possible D gene is TRBD1 (5 bases). The CDR3 loop spans 14 amino acids. Germline CDR1 MNHNY, CDR2 SVGAGI (reference sequence). The V and J ends lost 8 bases and 8 bases respectively, with 21 bases between them. DNA for the CDR3: TGTGCCAGCCGCTCCCTATTGGGCAGGGAAGGCTACACCTTC. Translating it yields CASRSLLGREGYTF.

The V and J genes are TRBV30 and TRBJ2-3; D is undetermined. V was trimmed by 0 bases and J by 4 bases, leaving 11 bases between them. There are 14 residues in the CDR3. Germline CDR1 and CDR2: GTSNPN and SVGIG (reference sequence). This CDR3 reads CAWSVLLGADTQYF. CDR3 bases: TGTGCCTGGAGTGTACTACTTGGCGCAGATACGCAGTATTTT.

V gene TRBV6-1 combines with J gene TRBJ1-2, with 7 bases matching TRBD1. Germline V gives CDR1 MNHNS, CDR2 SASEGT. The J segment lost 7 bases and the V segment lost 3 bases, leaving 8 bases of the junction unmatched. The CDR3 has 14 residues. The CDR3 loop reads CASSEAGTESGYTF. As DNA, the CDR3 is TGTGCCAGCAGTGAGGCCGGGACAGAGAGTGGCTACACCTTC.

This clonotype has ten or more counts. The chain recombines TRBV3-1 with TRBJ2-5; 10 bases fit TRBD2. This CDR3 has 15 amino acids. Losses at the gene ends were 1 base for V and 7 bases for J; bases not matched to a gene: 6. Germline values: CDR1 LGHDT, CDR2 YNNKEL (reference sequence). The CDR3 DNA follows: TGTGCCAGCAGCCAAGGAGCGGGGGGGCGGGTGACCCAGTACTTC. Residues: CASSQGAGGRVTQYF.

This clonotype has ten or more counts. This chain uses TRBV19 with TRBJ2-3; D gene uncertain. The V and J ends lost 4 bases and 0 bases respectively, with 11 bases between them. Germline assignment: CDR1 LNHDA and CDR2 SQIVND (reference sequence). This CDR3 spans 15 amino acids. CDR3 sequence reads: CASSTYLLSTDTQYF. The CDR3 DNA is TGTGCCAGTAGTACCTACCTTCTTAGCACAGATACGCAGTATTTT.

As regards this clonotype: As the CDR3 is not closed by the conserved phenylalanine or tryptophan, this likely results from a read error. V is TRBV9 and J is TRBJ2-5; no clear D gene. This CDR3 spans 13 amino acids. CDR1 is SGDLS, CDR2 YYNGEE, per germline. V was pared by 7 bases and J by 1 base, with 11 bases between. The CDR3 nucleotides read TGTGCCAGCTCTTCCTACGTCCAAGAGACCCAGTACTCC. Translated: CASSSYVQETQYS.

In this sample, this clonotype turned up many times. The rearrangement uses TRBV7-9 and TRBJ1-4, with 12 bases fitting TRBD1. The CDR3 covers 16 residues. V was pared by 4 bases and J by 2 bases, with 2 bases of the junction left unmatched. Germline CDR1 SEHNR, CDR2 FQNEAQ (reference sequence). The CDR3 sequence is CASSWGQGATNEKLFF. CDR3 nucleotide sequence: TGTGCCAGCAGCTGGGGACAGGGGGCGACTAATGAAAAACTGTTTTTT.

This clonotype came up many times. The chain employs TRBV3-1 and TRBJ1-6; D possibly corresponds to TRBD1 (5 bases). From germline, CDR1 is LGHDT and CDR2 YNNKEL (reference sequence). With 1 base removed from V and 9 bases from J, the gap between germline ends came to 13 bases. The CDR3 is 15 residues long. CDR3 sequence: CASSQVLGGGSPLHF. CDR3 bases: TGTGCCAGCAGCCAAGTCCTTGGGGGGGGTTCACCCCTCCACTTT.

This clonotype appeared a single time. The V call is TRBV5-5, the J call TRBJ1-4; D possibly corresponds to TRBD1 (6 bases). The germline V gene has CDR1 SGHKS and CDR2 YYEKEE (reference sequence). There are 16 residues in the CDR3. Trimming removed 8 bases at V and 4 bases at J, with 21 bases between. As DNA, the CDR3 is TGTGCCAGTCAACCTTCAGGGGATAGAAGTAATGAAAAACTGTTTTTT. It is translated as CASQPSGDRSNEKLFF.

This clonotype showed up many times. V is TRBV3-1 and J is TRBJ2-1; no firm D call. With 3 bases removed from V and 5 bases from J, the gap between germline ends came to 8 bases. Germline CDR1 reads LGHDT; CDR2 reads YNNKEL (reference sequence). The CDR3 spans 13 residues. DNA of the CDR3: TGTGCCAGCAGCCAGCGGAGAAACAATGAGCAGTTCTTC. Its translation: CASSQRRNNEQFF.

This clonotype was found many times. A much larger clone lies one base from this, so it may be a read error. The CDR3 loop is CSARAVRAGSTF. For the CDR3, the DNA is TGCAGTGCTAGGGCCGTAAGAGCTGGCTCCACCTTC. This chain connects TRBV20-1 to TRBJ1-2; D not resolved. In germline, CDR1 is DFQATT, CDR2 SNEGSKA (reference sequence). This CDR3 region has 12 residues.

The chain employs TRBV9 and TRBJ2-3; D may correspond to TRBD1 or TRBD2 (5 bases each). CDR3 length: 16 residues. Germline lookup yields CDR1 SGDLS and CDR2 YYNGEE. The V and J ends lost 3 bases and 0 bases respectively, with 14 bases between them. The CDR3 loop is CASSGYGAISTDTQYF. CDR3 sequence (DNA): TGTGCCAGCAGCGGGTACGGGGCGATAAGCACAGATACGCAGTATTTT.

This clonotype was seen only a few times. CDR3 bases: TGTGCCAGCAGCCAAGTACGGGCGGGGGGGCCTAGCACAGATACGCAGTATTTT. This sequence encodes CASSQVRAGGPSTDTQYF. J is TRBJ2-3 and V is TRBV3-1, with 9 bases lining up with TRBD2. This CDR3 has 18 residues. The germline V gene encodes CDR1 LGHDT and CDR2 YNNKEL (reference sequence). Trimming cost V 1 base and J 0 bases; bases outside gene matches: 8.

This clonotype has a handful of counts. This may be a read error: a much more frequent sequence differs by one nucleotide. The CDR3, as DNA: TGCAGTGGATATACCAGCTACGAGCAGTCCTTC. This sequence encodes CSGYTSYEQSF. The chain carries TRBV20-1 and TRBJ2-7; D ambiguous. From germline, CDR1 is DFQATT and CDR2 SNEGSKA (reference sequence). The CDR3 length is 11 residues.

A note on this clonotype: This may arise from a read error, as a much more abundant clone is one base away. This sequence joins TRBV6-1 and TRBJ2-2, with D perhaps TRBD2 (6 bases). V was clipped by 4 bases and J by 5 bases, with 17 bases between them. CDR3 length equals 16 residues. Germline CDR1 MNHNS, CDR2 SASEGT. Here the CDR3 reads CASSAGWLALTGELFF. The CDR3 nucleotides are TGTGCCAGCAGTGCAGGGTGGCTAGCGCTTACCGGGGAGCTGTTTTTT.

This clonotype was recorded at least ten times. The chain links TRBV7-3 to TRBJ2-6; D is possibly TRBD1 (6 bases). Germline CDR1 SGHTA, CDR2 FQGTGA. CDR3 size: 18 residues. The germline V and J ends were trimmed by 2 bases and 5 bases, with 19 bases remaining between them. The CDR3 here is CASSLEGQGDRRANVLTF. The CDR3 DNA sequence: TGTGCCAGCAGCTTAGAGGGACAAGGGGATCGAAGGGCCAACGTCCTGACTTTC.

The chain has TRBV29-1 and TRBJ1-2; 10 nucleotides agree with TRBD1. J lost 0 bases, V lost 7 bases, and 8 bases had no gene match. CDR1 is SQVTM, CDR2 ANQGSEA, per germline. The CDR3 covers 15 residues. CDR3 nucleotide sequence: TGCAGCGCTAGGGGGGACAGGGGATCTAACTATGGCTACACCTTC. It is translated as CSARGDRGSNYGYTF.

This clonotype was counted ten times or more. The DNA for the CDR3 is TGCGCCAGCAGAAGGGCTAGCGGGCACACAGATACGCAGTATTTT. Protein: CASRRASGHTDTQYF. The chain employs TRBV5-1 and TRBJ2-3; the match to TRBD2 covers 8 bases. Trimming took 5 bases from V and 2 from J; bases not matched to a gene: 7. The germline V gene encodes CDR1 SGHRS and CDR2 YFSETQ. CDR3 length: 15 amino acids.

About this clonotype: A much larger clone differs from this one at a single base, so this may be a read error. The rearrangement uses TRBV6-6 and TRBJ2-3; D is uncertain. The V gene lost 5 bases and the J gene lost 6 bases, with 12 bases spanning the gap. The CDR3 is made up of 13 amino acids. Germline values: CDR1 MNHNY, CDR2 SVGAGI (reference sequence). The CDR3 here is CASSQRGYDTQYF. In DNA form, the CDR3 reads TGTGCCAGCAGTCAAAGAGGTTACGATACGCAGTATTTT.

This clonotype was picked up many times. This chain connects TRBV4-1 to TRBJ2-5; TRBD2 aligns across 12 bases. Losses at the gene ends were 4 bases for V and 5 bases for J; bases not matched to a gene: 5. CDR1 MGHRA and CDR2 YSYEKL come from the germline V gene. The CDR3 contains 15 residues. The CDR3 DNA sequence: TGCGCCAGCAGCCCTCTAGCGGGGGGGCTGGAGACCCAGTACTTC. Translation: CASSPLAGGLETQYF.

Ten or more counts support this clonotype. This chain links TRBV20-1 with TRBJ2-7; 8 bases line up with TRBD2. This CDR3 contains 14 residues. Trimming removed 6 bases from V and 2 bases from J; junction bases left unmatched: 9. In germline, CDR1 is DFQATT, CDR2 SNEGSKA (reference sequence). The CDR3 here is CSAPRQRGTYEQYF. Here the CDR3 DNA reads TGCAGTGCCCCTCGCCAGCGGGGGACCTACGAGCAGTACTTC.

The rearrangement uses TRBV9 and TRBJ2-2; either TRBD1 or TRBD2 may supply D (5 bases each). Germline lookup yields CDR1 SGDLS and CDR2 YYNGEE. The V end lost 6 bases, the J end lost 8 bases, and 14 bases lay between the germline ends. CDR3 length: 13 residues. In DNA form, the CDR3 reads TGTGCCAGCACCCCATTGGGGACGGGGGAGCTGTTTTTT. Translated, it gives CASTPLGTGELFF.

This clonotype was seen at least ten times. This chain uses TRBV7-2 with TRBJ2-3, with 8 positions matching TRBD2. J lost 3 bases, V lost 4 bases, and 6 bases had no gene match. CDR1 is SGHTA, CDR2 FQGNSA, per germline. This CDR3 has 15 amino acids. Written as DNA, the CDR3 is TGTGCCAGCAGCTCCGGACTAGCAGGGACAGATACGCAGTATTTT. Translated: CASSSGLAGTDTQYF.

This clonotype was observed at least ten times. The rearrangement joins TRBV28 to TRBJ2-7; 12 bases are shared with TRBD2. The CDR3 contains 18 residues. Germline V gene data show CDR1 as MDHEN and CDR2 as SYDVKM. Germline trimming cut 6 bases from V and 2 bases from J; bases unmatched to any gene: 14. The CDR3 region is CASSTRLAGVSQTYEQYF. The CDR3 DNA sequence: TGTGCCAGCAGCACAAGACTAGCGGGAGTGTCTCAAACCTACGAGCAGTACTTC.